This T cell receptor (beta chain) was captured by sequencing in a study of OX40 agonist ivuxolimab in advanced cancers. Study background: Eligibility admitted prior anti-PD-1, anti-PD-L1 or anti-CTLA-4 therapy; approximately 40% had some.

The study's findings and limits: At 0.1 to 3.0 mg/kg, CD4+ and CD8+ blood T cells expanded clonally by week 6. Some nonresponders likewise displayed low normalized T-cell clonal expansion.

Profiled with immunoSEQ multiplex PCR; TCRdb holds only in-frame clones, not every one. The sample has around 94,000 clones; around 87% are singletons. Patients had blood sampled at baseline and again on cycle 4 day 1 and cycle 7 day 1. As to this clone: The antigen is undetermined.

The CDR3 consists of 15 residues. The germline CDR1 and CDR2 sequences are KGHSH and LQKENI. V lost 3 bases, J lost 5 bases, and 13 bases lay in between. The source of this sequence is an adult with an advanced solid tumor such as melanoma, head and neck, liver or kidney cancer. The chain is built from TRBV18 and TRBJ2-2; D may be TRBD2 (5 bases). The input for sequencing was CD4+ or CD8+ T cells sorted from blood, taken in a trial of the OX40 agonist ivuxolimab. CDR3 residues: CASSPNTAATGELFF. CDR3 DNA: TGTGCCAGCTCACCCAATACAGCGGCGACCGGGGAGCTGTTTTTT. Filled out from reference TRBV18 and TRBJ2-2, the complete variable domain reads NAGVMQNPRHLVRRRGQEARLRCSPMKGHSHVYWYRQLPEEGLKFMVYLQKENIIDESGMPKERFSAEFPKEGPSILRIQQVVRGDSAAYFCASSPNTAATGELFFGEGSRLTVL.